This T cell receptor (beta chain) came from a study of beta chain features in type 1 diabetes. The CDR3 covers 12 residues. CDR1 is MDHEN, CDR2 SYDVKM, per germline. The V end was cut by 3 bases, the J end by 1 base, with 1 base between. The table lists this clone with a few counts. Other DNA variants within this sample encode the same CDR3. cDNA synthesis used the whole RNA isolate, giving expressed TCRB sequences. Method: immunoSEQ multiplex PCR; TCRdb's copy keeps in-frame clones and lacks some. The table lists a few hundred thousand clones, 14% of them singletons, with less than 0.04% in the top ten.

The sample taken for sequencing was naive CD4+ T cells from blood. This clonotype was sampled from a man aged 25 to 40 in good health. The rearrangement uses TRBV28 and TRBJ2-1; no reliable D call. CDR3 sequence: CASSLSYNEQFF. As DNA, the CDR3 is TGTGCCAGCAGTTTGTCCTACAATGAGCAGTTCTTC.